Here is one TCR beta chain with its context. The antigen is unknown. It was with 60 Vbeta and 13 Jbeta primers that the PCR ran. Only in-frame clones appear in the TCRdb table, and some are missing; sequencing was by immunoSEQ multiplex PCR. The repertoire has fewer than 200,000 clones, approximately 80% of them found once; the top ten carry 4.5%. The data belong to a study of cytomegalovirus exposure and HLA in healthy donors. Whole-study results and caveats: Across all donors, roughly uniform sequencing depth was an assumption of the presence/absence analyses.

The V gene's germline CDR1 is SGHKS and CDR2 YYEKEE (reference sequence). There are 15 residues in the CDR3. J gave up 4 bases and V 4 bases, and 3 bases lay outside the gene matches. The gene calls are TRBV5-5 and TRBJ2-5, with 14 bases matching TRBD2. Source material: PBMCs. The clonotype originates from a woman aged 50 to 60 in good health and CMV-seropositive. CDR3 coding DNA: TGTGCCAGCAGCAGGGGACTAGCGGGAGTAGAGACCCAGTACTTC. Protein: CASSRGLAGVETQYF.